The 6 T cell receptor beta chains reported below all come from one sample, sequenced in a study of T-cell reconstitution after alpha-beta-depleted transplantation in children. Using unique molecular identifiers, the investigators prepared the TCRbeta library. Each CDR3 protein gets one entry after TCRdb re-called the PCR reads with MiXCR. The table shows approximately 230,000 distinct CDR3 sequences, with 20% to 30% occurring only once. Material: PBMCs, obtained before TCRalphabeta/CD19-depleted stem cell transplant. The source of these receptors is a girl aged 2-9 years with Fanconi anemia, due to receive a stem cell transplant.

V usage is TRBV12-3 or TRBV12-4 and J usage is TRBJ2-7, with 7 bases fitting TRBD1. J gave up 2 bases and V 2 bases, and 15 bases lay outside the gene matches. The CDR3 length is 18 residues. The CDR3 DNA is TGTGCCAGCAGTTTACGGTCGGTGGGGACAGTTCCCACCTACGAGCAGTACTTC. This encodes CASSLRSVGTVPTYEQYF.

This clonotype was detected many times. In DNA form, the CDR3 reads TGCAGCGTTCGCGGGGGAGACAGGTTGTACTTC. Protein: CSVRGGDRLYF. The chain employs TRBV29-1 and TRBJ2-7; a possible D gene is TRBD2 (7 bases). The CDR3 length is 11 residues. V was shortened by 5 bases and J by 12 bases, with 17 bases between the two germline ends. The germline gives CDR1 SQVTM, CDR2 ANQGSEA.

This clonotype was seen many times. The gene calls are TRBV6-1 and TRBJ2-1, with 9 bases identical to TRBD2. The CDR3 has 15 residues. The V gene end was trimmed by 6 bases and the J gene end by 4 bases; junction bases not matched to a gene: 7. The germline V gene has CDR1 MNHNS and CDR2 SASEGT. In DNA form, the CDR3 reads TGTGCCAGCAGCGTAGCGGGGGCCGTATACAATGAGCAGTTCTTC. Translated, it gives CASSVAGAVYNEQFF.

This clonotype was observed many times. The gene calls are TRBV29-1 and TRBJ1-5, with D tentatively TRBD1 (5 bases). CDR3 length: 13 residues. Germline lookup yields CDR1 SQVTM and CDR2 ANQGSEA. Trimming took 5 bases from V and 0 from J, leaving 8 bases between them. The CDR3: CSVQTVSNQPQHF. CDR3 nucleotide sequence: TGCAGCGTTCAGACAGTTAGCAATCAGCCCCAGCATTTT.

J is TRBJ2-1 and V is TRBV20-1; D not certain. The CDR3 extends over 11 amino acids. Germline V lookup: CDR1 DFQATT, CDR2 SNEGSKA (reference sequence). Trimming stripped 5 bases from V and 5 bases from J, with 7 bases between. CDR3 amino acids: CSAALHNEQFF. In DNA form, the CDR3 reads TGCAGTGCTGCCCTACACAATGAGCAGTTCTTC.

The rearrangement uses TRBV5-1 and TRBJ2-3; D is tentatively TRBD1 or TRBD2 (5 bases each). This CDR3 spans 12 amino acids. The V end lost 7 bases, the J end lost 4 bases, and 10 bases lay between the germline ends. In germline, CDR1 is SGHRS, CDR2 YFSETQ. DNA for the CDR3: TGCGCCAGCGGGGCTAGCCCAGATACGCAGTATTTT. Translation gives CASGASPDTQYF.